These T cell receptor beta chains were read from a single sample in a study of cytomegalovirus exposure and HLA in healthy donors. This table comes from immunoSEQ multiplex PCR, and its TCRdb copy is limited to in-frame clones, with some not included. The sample records about 160,000 clones, around four fifths being singletons. Sample: PBMCs. All receptors come from a man aged 25-45 years in good health and CMV-seronegative. Each CDR3 is given with its conserved first and last residue. Fields, in order: J gene, V gene, D gene, clone size, CDR3 protein, CDR3 DNA. A D gene is named only where the DNA matches it firmly. Only some rows state a clone size, as once, few, many or a class for expanded clones.

J gene: TRBJ2-2; V gene: TRBV2; D gene: TRBD1; clone size: -; CDR3 protein: CASRADRALVAGELFF; CDR3 DNA: TGTGCCAGCAGGGCCGACAGGGCGTTGGTGGCCGGGGAGCTGTTTTTT
J gene: TRBJ1-2; V gene: TRBV28; D gene: -; clone size: -; CDR3 protein: CASSLTVYGYTF; CDR3 DNA: TGTGCCAGCAGTTTGACAGTTTATGGCTACACCTTC
J gene: TRBJ2-5; V gene: TRBV6-6; D gene: TRBD1; clone size: -; CDR3 protein: CATLGEGAIETQYF; CDR3 DNA: TGTGCCACCTTGGGAGAGGGGGCGATCGAGACCCAGTACTTC
J gene: TRBJ2-2; V gene: TRBV7-3; D gene: TRBD1; clone size: -; CDR3 protein: CASSLKLFGTGDTGELFF; CDR3 DNA: TGTGCCAGCAGCTTAAAACTGTTCGGGACAGGAGACACCGGGGAGCTGTTTTTT
J gene: TRBJ2-2; V gene: TRBV27; D gene: TRBD1; clone size: -; CDR3 protein: CASTLRTGVYYGELFF; CDR3 DNA: TGTGCCAGCACCTTACGGACAGGGGTATACTACGGGGAGCTGTTTTTT
J gene: TRBJ2-1; V gene: TRBV7-6; D gene: -; clone size: -; CDR3 protein: CASSLSRDNEQFF; CDR3 DNA: TGTGCCAGCAGCTTATCCAGGGACAATGAGCAGTTCTTC
J gene: TRBJ2-4; V gene: TRBV6-1; D gene: TRBD1; clone size: -; CDR3 protein: CASSLGQGAPGF; CDR3 DNA: TGTGCCAGCAGCCTGGGACAGGGGGCCCCCGGGTTC
J gene: TRBJ1-4; V gene: TRBV15; D gene: -; clone size: -; CDR3 protein: CATSSPTGWDGEKLFF; CDR3 DNA: TGTGCCACCAGCAGTCCTACAGGGTGGGATGGTGAAAAACTGTTTTTT
J gene: TRBJ2-2; V gene: TRBV21-1; D gene: -; clone size: -; CDR3 protein: CASSPVRDKNTGELFF; CDR3 DNA: TGTGCCAGCAGTCCTGTGCGGGATAAGAACACCGGGGAGCTGTTTTTT
J gene: TRBJ1-4; V gene: TRBV4-1; D gene: -; clone size: -; CDR3 protein: CASSQRTVATNEKLFF; CDR3 DNA: TGCGCCAGCAGCCAGCGGACAGTGGCAACTAATGAAAAACTGTTTTTT
J gene: TRBJ2-3; V gene: TRBV5-6; D gene: -; clone size: -; CDR3 protein: CASSLLVDTQYF; CDR3 DNA: TGTGCCAGCAGCTTGTTAGTAGATACGCAGTATTTT
J gene: TRBJ2-5; V gene: TRBV30; D gene: -; clone size: few; CDR3 protein: CAWRSRLAEETQYF; CDR3 DNA: TGTGCCTGGAGATCGAGGCTAGCTGAAGAGACCCAGTACTTC
J gene: TRBJ2-1; V gene: TRBV2; D gene: -; clone size: -; CDR3 protein: CASSAPAVSYNEQFF; CDR3 DNA: TGTGCCAGCAGTGCGCCAGCGGTCTCCTACAATGAGCAGTTCTTC
J gene: TRBJ2-7; V gene: TRBV11-3; D gene: -; clone size: few; CDR3 protein: CASSFTDTGRRWPYEQYF; CDR3 DNA: TGTGCCAGCAGCTTCACTGATACAGGGAGAAGGTGGCCCTACGAGCAGTACTTC
J gene: TRBJ2-1; V gene: TRBV11-2; D gene: TRBD2; clone size: -; CDR3 protein: CASSLDWEERGGQFF; CDR3 DNA: TGTGCCAGCAGCTTAGATTGGGAGGAGCGGGGGGGCCAGTTCTTC
J gene: TRBJ2-7; V gene: TRBV6-5; D gene: TRBD2; clone size: -; CDR3 protein: CASSYRTSGSYEQYF; CDR3 DNA: TGTGCCAGCAGTTACCGGACTAGCGGTTCCTACGAGCAGTACTTC
J gene: TRBJ2-4; V gene: TRBV10-3; D gene: TRBD1; clone size: -; CDR3 protein: CAISEGDRVNIQYF; CDR3 DNA: TGTGCCATCAGTGAGGGGGACAGGGTTAACATTCAGTACTTC
J gene: TRBJ2-7; V gene: TRBV28; D gene: -; clone size: -; CDR3 protein: CASSLIGEGTGITYEQYF; CDR3 DNA: TGTGCCAGCAGTTTAATCGGGGAAGGTACAGGGATCACCTACGAGCAGTACTTC